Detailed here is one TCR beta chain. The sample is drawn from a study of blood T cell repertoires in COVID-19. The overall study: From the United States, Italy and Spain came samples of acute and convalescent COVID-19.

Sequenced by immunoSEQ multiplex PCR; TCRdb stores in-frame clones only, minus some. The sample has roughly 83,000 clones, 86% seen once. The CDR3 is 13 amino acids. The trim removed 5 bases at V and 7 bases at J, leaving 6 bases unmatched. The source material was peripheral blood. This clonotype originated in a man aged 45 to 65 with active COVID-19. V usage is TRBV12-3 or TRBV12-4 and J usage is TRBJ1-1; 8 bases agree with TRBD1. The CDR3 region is CASSGQGPDEAFF. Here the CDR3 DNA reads TGTGCCAGCAGTGGACAGGGACCCGATGAAGCTTTCTTT.